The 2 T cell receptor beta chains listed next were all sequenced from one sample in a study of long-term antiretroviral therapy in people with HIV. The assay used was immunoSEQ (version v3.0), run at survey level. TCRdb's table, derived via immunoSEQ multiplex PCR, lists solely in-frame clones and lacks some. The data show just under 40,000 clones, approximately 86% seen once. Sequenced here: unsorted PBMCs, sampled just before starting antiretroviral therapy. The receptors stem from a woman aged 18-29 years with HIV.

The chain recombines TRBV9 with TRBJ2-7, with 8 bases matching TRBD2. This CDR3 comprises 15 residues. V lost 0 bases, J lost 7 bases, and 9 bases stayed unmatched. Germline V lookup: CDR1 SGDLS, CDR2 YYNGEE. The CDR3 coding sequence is TGTGCCAGCAGCGTAGATCTAGCGGGTTTGGGGGAGCAGTACTTC. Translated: CASSVDLAGLGEQYF.

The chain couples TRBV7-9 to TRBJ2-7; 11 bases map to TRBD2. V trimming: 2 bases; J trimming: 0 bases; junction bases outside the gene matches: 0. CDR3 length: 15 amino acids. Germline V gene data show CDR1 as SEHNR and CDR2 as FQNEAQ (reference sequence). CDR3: CASSLTSGGSYEQYF. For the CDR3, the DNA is TGTGCCAGCAGCTTAACTAGCGGGGGCTCCTACGAGCAGTACTTC.